This TCR beta chain was captured in a study of radiotherapy plus CTLA-4 blockade in lung cancer. Produced via immunoSEQ multiplex PCR; TCRdb's table is partial and in-frame only. The repertoire holds about 110,000 clones, with 81% as singletons. The study gave focal radiation plus ipilimumab CTLA-4 blockade to patients with chemo-refractory metastatic non-small-cell lung cancer. The TCR comes from a human donor with non-small cell lung cancer that progressed on radiotherapy plus ipilimumab. Some clones in this sample may be carry-over from other donors' samples. Sequenced material: peripheral blood, taken from a patient treated with radiotherapy plus ipilimumab.

The DNA of the CDR3 is TGTGCCAGCAGTTACCCAGGGGGATATGGCTACACCTTC. The encoded protein is CASSYPGGYGYTF. The chain joins TRBV6-5 to TRBJ1-2, with 7 bases that match TRBD1. Germline lookup yields CDR1 MNHEY and CDR2 SVGAGI. V was clipped by 2 bases and J by 5 bases; unmatched bases: 2. CDR3 size: 13 residues.